A single sample is the source of the 28 T cell receptor beta chains below, sequenced in a study of early T cells in non-severe SARS-CoV-2 infection. TCRdb called the 5' RACE reads again in MiXCR, with one record for every CDR3 protein. The sample lists 45,000 to 75,000 distinct CDR3 sequences, 5.5% to 6.5% seen once, with under 8% in the top ten. Sequenced material: whole blood. Receptors originate from an adult who was a healthcare worker with PCR-confirmed SARS-CoV-2 infection or an uninfected control (not recorded which).

This clonotype was counted many times. The J gene is TRBJ2-1, the V gene TRBV19, with D unresolved. CDR1 is LNHDA and CDR2 is SQIVND in the germline V gene (reference sequence). This CDR3 spans 16 amino acids. V was pared by 1 base and J by 0 bases, with 10 bases between. The DNA for the CDR3 is TGTGCCAGTAGTATAGGACACCGAAGCTCCTACAATGAGCAGTTCTTC. It codes for CASSIGHRSSYNEQFF.

This clonotype has at least ten counts. This chain connects TRBV25-1 to TRBJ1-3; D is ambiguous. This CDR3 is 15 amino acids long. CDR1 and CDR2 from the germline V gene are MGHDK and SYGVNS. Trimming removed 6 bases from V and 0 bases from J, with 12 bases in between. CDR3 region: CASSPVTISGNTIYF. The CDR3 DNA follows: TGTGCCAGCAGCCCAGTCACTATCTCTGGAAACACCATATATTTT.

This clonotype was recorded at least ten times. Germline is not matched at one junction end, which may reflect a read error. CDR3 sequence reads: CASSSRAGSTGELFF. In nucleotides, the CDR3 is TGTGCTAGCAGTTCTCGGGCAGGGTCCACCGGGGAGCTGTTTTTT. The chain is built from TRBV7-7 and TRBJ2-2, with a tentative D call TRBD1 (5 bases). Germline values: CDR1 SSHAT, CDR2 FNYEAQ (reference sequence). This CDR3 contains 15 residues.

The table lists this clonotype with many counts. The chain employs TRBV6-5 and TRBJ1-3; possible D gene TRBD1, 5 bases. Trimming removed 6 bases at V and 8 bases at J, with 20 bases between. The CDR3 covers 15 residues. The germline CDR1 and CDR2 sequences are MNHEY and SVGAGI. CDR3: CASSSGVIGADTIYF. CDR3 bases: TGTGCCAGCAGCTCCGGGGTGATTGGGGCGGACACCATATATTTT.

Comments on this clonotype: This may come from a read error, since a much larger clone is one base off. V is TRBV2 and J is TRBJ2-6, with 12 bases identical to TRBD2. CDR3 length: 17 amino acids. The V gene's germline CDR1 is SNHLY and CDR2 FYNNEI. The chain's CDR3 is CASIKASGRDGANVMTF. CDR3 sequence (DNA): TGTGCCAGCATCAAGGCTAGCGGGAGGGATGGGGCCAACGTCATGACTTTC.

This clonotype was counted between two and nine times. The chain combines TRBV7-9 with TRBJ2-1, with D tentatively TRBD2 (5 bases). This CDR3 has 15 residues. Germline V CDR1 and CDR2: SEHNR, FQNEAQ (reference sequence). Trimming took 5 bases from V and 8 from J, leaving 19 bases between them. CDR3 sequence: CASSPPGSPGDEQFF. The DNA for the CDR3 is TGTGCCAGCAGCCCCCCGGGGTCCCCCGGCGATGAGCAGTTCTTC.

There are many counts of this clonotype. The V gene is TRBV29-1, the J gene TRBJ2-1; 10 bases are shared with TRBD2. The germline V gene has CDR1 SQVTM and CDR2 ANQGSEA. Germline trimming cut 4 bases from V and 9 bases from J; bases unmatched to any gene: 12. This CDR3 region has 15 residues. CDR3 nucleotide sequence: TGCAGCGTTGGCCCACTCGGGGCTAGCGGGGGTGAGCAGTTCTTC. It translates to CSVGPLGASGGEQFF.

A word on this clonotype: It may be a read error: a sequence one base away is much more abundant. This rearrangement joins TRBV11-3 to TRBJ2-7; D may be TRBD1 or TRBD2 (6 bases each). Germline CDR1 reads SGHNT; CDR2 reads YENEEA. The length of the CDR3 is 14 residues. In DNA form, the CDR3 reads TGTGTCAGCAGCTTAGGAGGGACATCCGACGAGCAGTACTTC. Its protein is CVSSLGGTSDEQYF.

This clonotype was picked up many times. The V call is TRBV15, the J call TRBJ1-4; D call uncertain. The germline gives CDR1 LNHNV, CDR2 YYDKDF (reference sequence). The V gene lost 0 bases and the J gene lost 10 bases, with 0 bases spanning the gap. The CDR3 has 10 amino acids. The DNA of the CDR3 is TGTGCCACCAGCAGAGAAAAACTGTTTTTT. Protein: CATSREKLFF.

This clonotype was counted at least ten times. The CDR3: CSARGPGQGAATEAFF. The CDR3 nucleotides are TGCAGTGCTAGGGGCCCGGGACAGGGGGCCGCGACTGAAGCTTTCTTT. The J gene is TRBJ1-1, the V gene TRBV20-1, with 12 bases that match TRBD1. CDR3 length: 16 amino acids. The trim removed 3 bases at V and 5 bases at J, leaving 10 bases unmatched. The germline gives CDR1 DFQATT, CDR2 SNEGSKA (reference sequence).

This clonotype appeared a few times. The chain links TRBV29-1 to TRBJ2-5; a weak D match, TRBD1 (6 bases). Germline CDR1 and CDR2: SQVTM and ANQGSEA. The CDR3 sequence is 12 residues long. The V end lost 8 bases, the J end lost 2 bases, and 12 bases lay between the germline ends. This chain's CDR3 is CSTEGDQETQYF. DNA of the CDR3: TGCAGCACCGAGGGGGATCAAGAGACCCAGTACTTC.

The rearrangement uses TRBV5-4 and TRBJ1-2; D may be TRBD1 (5 bases). This CDR3 spans 17 amino acids. Germline V lookup: CDR1 SGHNT, CDR2 YYREEE (reference sequence). V lost 0 bases and J 1 base, leaving 16 bases between the germline ends. CDR3 sequence (DNA): TGTGCCAGCAGCTTGGCTAGTACAGGCTGGAGTAACTATGGCTACACCTTC. Translation gives CASSLASTGWSNYGYTF.

This clonotype was seen many times. The genes are TRBV12-3 or TRBV12-4 and TRBJ2-2; TRBD2 agrees at 11 bases. V shed 5 bases, J shed 2 bases, and the junction held 4 bases outside the gene matches. The CDR3 loop spans 16 amino acids. As DNA, the CDR3 is TGTGCCAGCAGTCAAGGGACTAGCGGAAACACCGGGGAGCTGTTTTTT. Protein: CASSQGTSGNTGELFF.

This clonotype was found many times. The chain carries TRBV30 and TRBJ1-1; TRBD1 is a possible D gene (5 bases). The ends were cut back, 0 bases at V and 4 bases at J, with 12 bases in the middle. Germline V gene data show CDR1 as GTSNPN and CDR2 as SVGIG (reference sequence). This CDR3 spans 14 amino acids. CDR3 region: CAWSVGGMATEAFF. CDR3 DNA: TGTGCCTGGAGTGTGGGGGGGATGGCCACTGAAGCTTTCTTT.

The rearrangement uses TRBV20-1 and TRBJ2-1, with TRBD2 matching 7 bases. Germline CDR1 DFQATT, CDR2 SNEGSKA (reference sequence). This CDR3 is 15 amino acids long. With V trimmed by 1 base and J by 2 bases, 5 bases remained unmatched. CDR3 coding DNA: TGCAGTGCTAGAGTGGCGGGACTACCCTACAATGAGCAGTTCTTC. Protein product: CSARVAGLPYNEQFF.

This clonotype was found many times. The chain has TRBV24-1 and TRBJ2-1, with TRBD2 identical over 8 bases. J gave up 8 bases and V 9 bases, and 14 bases lay outside the gene matches. CDR3 length equals 15 residues. Germline V CDR1 and CDR2: KGHDR, SFDVKD. CDR3 region: CATEDPGLGGYEQFF. The CDR3 coding sequence is TGTGCCACCGAGGACCCGGGACTAGGCGGTTATGAGCAGTTCTTC.

Remarks on this clonotype: At one end the junction does not follow the germline gene, possibly because of a read error. V usage is TRBV12-3 or TRBV12-4 and J usage is TRBJ2-7, with no clear D. The length of the CDR3 is 11 residues. CDR3 region: CASSNKYEQYF. CDR3 bases: TGCGCCAGCAGTAACAAGTACGAGCAGTACTTC.

This clonotype has ten or more counts. The V and J genes are TRBV4-3 and TRBJ1-2; D unclear. CDR3 length: 16 amino acids. V was trimmed by 7 bases and J by 7 bases, leaving 25 bases between them. Per the germline V gene, CDR1 is LGHNA and CDR2 is YSLEER. Here the CDR3 DNA reads TGCGCCAGCACCCCCGAAACGGGTGCTATTAGCGGTGGCTACACCTTC. Translating it yields CASTPETGAISGGYTF.

The chain recombines TRBV2 with TRBJ1-6; D remains ambiguous. Germline CDR1 reads SNHLY; CDR2 reads FYNNEI. The CDR3 totals 12 residues. V was shortened by 6 bases and J by 2 bases, with 2 bases between the two germline ends. The CDR3 region has the DNA TGTGCCAGCAGCCCCTATAATTCACCCCTCCACTTT. Translated, it gives CASSPYNSPLHF.

This clonotype was found a few times. The chain recombines TRBV7-6 with TRBJ1-6; D gene uncertain. The CDR3 runs to 16 residues. V lost 0 bases and J 7 bases, leaving 13 bases between the germline ends. Per germline, CDR1 SGHVS and CDR2 FNYEAQ. The CDR3 DNA is TGTGCCAGCAGCTTAGCCGGCGCGGGAAGCAATTCACCCCTCCACTTT. This codes for CASSLAGAGSNSPLHF.

In its sample, this clonotype was seen a few times. The chain recombines TRBV24-1 with TRBJ1-1; 9 nucleotides match TRBD1. The junction had 2 bases not matched to a gene; V was cut back by 3 bases and J by 10 bases. CDR1 is KGHDR, CDR2 SFDVKD, per germline. The CDR3 totals 12 residues. The CDR3 region has the DNA TGTGCCACCAGTGATGGGACAGGGTCAGCTTTCTTT. This encodes CATSDGTGSAFF.

This clonotype occurred many times. The V call is TRBV12-3 or TRBV12-4, the J call TRBJ2-6, with D perhaps matching TRBD2 (5 bases). This CDR3 is built from 17 residues. V was trimmed by 7 bases and J by 0 bases, leaving 16 bases between them. The DNA of the CDR3 is TGTGCCAGCAATCTGAGAGGGTCCCTCTCTGGGGCCAACGTCCTGACTTTC. Protein: CASNLRGSLSGANVLTF.

This clonotype was recorded at least ten times. The chain couples TRBV30 to TRBJ2-1; the match to TRBD1 covers 10 bases. V lost 5 bases to trimming and J lost 10 bases; unmatched junction nucleotides: 2. Germline V gene sequence: CDR1 GTSNPN, CDR2 SVGIG (reference sequence). The CDR3 is 11 residues long. The CDR3 loop reads CAWGQGGEQFF. The DNA of the CDR3 is TGTGCCTGGGGACAGGGGGGCGAGCAGTTCTTC.

This clonotype was seen repeatedly, ten times or more. The chain joins TRBV27 to TRBJ2-5; 10 bases agree with TRBD1. The CDR3 totals 14 residues. J lost 3 bases, V lost 7 bases, and 5 bases had no gene match. Germline assignment: CDR1 MNHEY and CDR2 SMNVEV (reference sequence). The CDR3 sequence: CASKGQGRKETQYF. DNA for the CDR3: TGTGCCAGCAAGGGACAGGGGAGGAAAGAGACCCAGTACTTC.

V and J are TRBV7-2 and TRBJ1-6; D perhaps matches TRBD1 (5 bases). CDR3 length: 15 amino acids. Trimming stripped 1 base from V and 5 bases from J, with 9 bases between. Per germline, CDR1 SGHTA and CDR2 FQGNSA. The chain's CDR3 is CASSLDQGDNSPLHF. CDR3 coding DNA: TGTGCCAGCAGCTTAGATCAGGGAGATAATTCACCCCTCCACTTT.

This clonotype came up a few times. This sequence joins TRBV29-1 and TRBJ2-7, with D perhaps given as TRBD1 or TRBD2 (5 bases each). V was cut by 6 bases and J by 2 bases, with 14 bases left in between. CDR3 size: 13 residues. Looked up from germline, CDR1 is SQVTM and CDR2 is ANQGSEA. The CDR3 protein is CSVAPGGAYEQYF. The CDR3 region has the DNA TGCAGCGTCGCCCCTGGGGGAGCCTACGAGCAGTACTTC.

This clonotype showed up many times. CDR3 residues: CASRLTGGHPYNEQFF. The CDR3 nucleotides read TGTGCAAGTCGCTTAACCGGCGGCCATCCCTACAATGAGCAGTTCTTC. This rearrangement joins TRBV12-2 to TRBJ2-1. TRBV12-2 is described as a pseudogene. CDR3 length equals 16 residues.

This clonotype appeared many times. The junction departs from the called germline gene at one end, perhaps through a read error. The chain is built from TRBV5-1 and TRBJ1-4; TRBD1 might be the D (5 bases). Germline CDR1 is SGHRS and CDR2 is YFSETQ. CDR3 length equals 14 residues. CDR3 in DNA: TGCGCCAGCAGCTTCTCAGGGCTTAATGGAAAACTGTTTTTT. Residues: CASSFSGLNGKLFF.